The clone carrying this T cell receptor beta chain has a count of ten or more. The antigen is not known. The CDR3 is 14 amino acids. Trimming removed 6 bases from V and 8 bases from J, with 19 bases in between. The germline V gene encodes CDR1 MDHEN and CDR2 SYDVKM. Expressed TCRB transcripts got sequenced, as all isolated RNA was reverse transcribed. The repertoire was sequenced with immunoSEQ multiplex PCR; TCRdb's copy has only in-frame clones and lacks some. The sample records 150,000 or so clones, about 8.1% being singletons. This sample stems from a study of beta chain features in type 1 diabetes. On average, the one heparinised blood draw given by each donor was around 110 mL. CD45RO/CCR7/CD25/CD127/CD95/CD27 separated CD4+ naive, central memory, regulatory and stem cell-like memory cells by sorting. The study, taken as a whole, reports: Shortening that was moderate but significant affected the TCRB CDR3s of Type 1 diabetes patients in all four CD4+ subsets. Cells with high TCR expression could be over-represented when cDNA is sequenced.

V and J are TRBV28 and TRBJ1-1, with unresolved D. The specimen was central memory CD4+ T cells from blood. This receptor was identified in a woman younger than 30 with type 1 diabetes. The CDR3: CASRDNVQLAEAFF. The CDR3 DNA is TGTGCCAGCAGGGATAACGTACAGCTTGCAGAAGCTTTCTTT.